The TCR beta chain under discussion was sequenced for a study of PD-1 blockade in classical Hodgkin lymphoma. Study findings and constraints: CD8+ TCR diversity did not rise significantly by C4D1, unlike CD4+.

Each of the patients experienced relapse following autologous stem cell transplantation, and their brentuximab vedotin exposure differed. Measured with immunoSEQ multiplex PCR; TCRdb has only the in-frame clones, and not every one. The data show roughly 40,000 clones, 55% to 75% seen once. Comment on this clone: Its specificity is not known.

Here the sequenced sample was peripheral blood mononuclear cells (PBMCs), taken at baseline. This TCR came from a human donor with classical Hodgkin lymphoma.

The CDR3 DNA reads TGTGCCAGTAGTATTACGGGACAGGACCTAGTAAGGTCTGGAAACACCATATATTTT. Protein sequence: CASSITGQDLVRSGNTIYF. The chain recombines TRBV19 with TRBJ1-3, with 8 bases identical to TRBD1. This CDR3 is 19 amino acids long. The germline V gene encodes CDR1 LNHDA and CDR2 SQIVND (reference sequence). With V trimmed by 3 bases and J by 1 base, 14 bases remained unmatched.